The sequence of this TCR beta chain was determined in a study of T cells after posttransplantation cyclophosphamide. Overall study findings and caveats: Donor CD8+ memory clones often dominated recipient blood repertoires at later times. After PTCy, TRB diversity resembled that of CNI/methotrexate controls. TRB overlap between skin or GI tissue T cells and blood was limited.

Generated by immunoSEQ multiplex PCR, the TCRdb table keeps only in-frame clones and is missing some. The sample contains around 40,000 clones, around 91% of which appear only once. This CDR3 has 14 residues. V was pared by 6 bases and J by 8 bases, with 16 bases between. Germline lookup yields CDR1 MNHNS and CDR2 SASEGT. For this clone: Its antigen is not known.

Busulfan-fludarabine conditioning, marrow transplant, and cyclophosphamide on days +3 and +4 were administered. Source: PBMCs, taken just over 60 days after allogeneic stem cell transplant with posttransplant cyclophosphamide. The source of this sequence is a male patient aged 60-69 years who received an allogeneic stem cell transplant from a related donor and was CMV-positive. Some T cells may be the graft donor's. The genes are TRBV6-1 and TRBJ1-4; no clear D. The CDR3 loop reads CASRPGLGGEKLFF. Written as DNA, the CDR3 is TGTGCCAGCAGACCGGGCCTTGGAGGGGAAAAACTGTTTTTT.